The rows below give T cell receptor beta chains drawn from one sample of a study of T cells after yellow fever vaccination. MiXCR, run by TCRdb on the 5' RACE reads, gives a single entry per CDR3 protein. Of around 310,000 distinct CDR3 sequences in the sample, around 4.5% were seen once. Sample: PBMCs, taken 15 days after the yellow fever booster vaccination. Receptors originate from a man aged 18 to 29 who received the YFV17D yellow fever vaccine. The CDR3 runs from the conserved cysteine through the conserved F or W. The D gene is left open where the match is weak. Rows may omit the clone size; those that give it use once, few, many or a size class.

j_gene: TRBJ2-3; abundance: few; d_gene: TRBD1; v_gene: TRBV19; CDR3nt: TGTGCCAGTAGGCATCGGGACAGCTATACGCAGTATTTT; CDR3aa: CASRHRDSYTQYF
j_gene: TRBJ2-5; abundance: few; d_gene: TRBD1; v_gene: TRBV6-5; CDR3nt: TGTGCCAGCAGTTTTACAGGGGGTACAGAGACCCAGTACTTC; CDR3aa: CASSFTGGTETQYF
j_gene: TRBJ2-1; abundance: few; d_gene: .; v_gene: TRBV5-1; CDR3nt: TGCGCCACAACCCGGGACCCGGAATCTTACAATGAGCAGTTCTTC; CDR3aa: CATTRDPESYNEQFF
j_gene: TRBJ2-3; abundance: many; d_gene: .; v_gene: TRBV6-6; CDR3nt: TGTGCCAGCAGACCGGGGGCCGCAGATACGCAGTATTTT; CDR3aa: CASRPGAADTQYF
j_gene: TRBJ1-2; abundance: many; d_gene: .; v_gene: TRBV5-6; CDR3nt: TGTGCCAGCAGCTTGGGGAGTAGCAACTATGGCTACACCTTC; CDR3aa: CASSLGSSNYGYTF
j_gene: TRBJ2-7; abundance: .; d_gene: .; v_gene: TRBV7-6; CDR3nt: TGTGCCAGCAGCTCCGTGTCCGGGGAGCAGTACTTC; CDR3aa: CASSSVSGEQYF
j_gene: TRBJ1-6; abundance: many; d_gene: .; v_gene: TRBV20-1; CDR3nt: TGCAGTGCCACCCGGGCCGACGCCCATAATTCACCCCTCCACTTT; CDR3aa: CSATRADAHNSPLHF
j_gene: TRBJ2-1; abundance: many; d_gene: .; v_gene: TRBV5-1; CDR3nt: TGCGCCAGCAAACCCAGGGTTTTCTCGAATGAGCAGTTCTTC; CDR3aa: CASKPRVFSNEQFF
j_gene: TRBJ1-1; abundance: few; d_gene: .; v_gene: TRBV7-9; CDR3nt: TGTGCCAGCAGCTCCAGTTCTAACCCTGAAGCTTTCTTT; CDR3aa: CASSSSSNPEAFF
j_gene: TRBJ1-5; abundance: .; d_gene: .; v_gene: TRBV27; CDR3nt: TGTGCCAGCAGTACCAATCAGGGACTCAATCAGCCCCAGCATTTT; CDR3aa: CASSTNQGLNQPQHF
j_gene: TRBJ1-2; abundance: many; d_gene: TRBD1; v_gene: TRBV5-1; CDR3nt: TGCGCCAGCAGCTTGGAGGGGGCCGGCTATGGCTACACCTTC; CDR3aa: CASSLEGAGYGYTF
j_gene: TRBJ1-5; abundance: many; d_gene: .; v_gene: TRBV20-1; CDR3nt: TGCAGTGCCGAGAACTCGGCAGGCATCTGGAATCAGCCCCAGCATTTT; CDR3aa: CSAENSAGIWNQPQHF
j_gene: TRBJ1-3; abundance: many; d_gene: .; v_gene: TRBV29-1; CDR3nt: TGCAGCGTTGAAGCCGGTGGAAACACCATATATTTT; CDR3aa: CSVEAGGNTIYF
j_gene: TRBJ2-2; abundance: few; d_gene: .; v_gene: TRBV18; CDR3nt: TGTGCCAGCTCACCGATCGGGGAGCTGTTTTTT; CDR3aa: CASSPIGELFF
j_gene: TRBJ1-6; abundance: many; d_gene: .; v_gene: TRBV5-1; CDR3nt: TGCGCCAGCAGCTTGGCTGGGCGGGATTCACCCCTCCACTTT; CDR3aa: CASSLAGRDSPLHF
j_gene: TRBJ2-3; abundance: many; d_gene: TRBD2; v_gene: TRBV15; CDR3nt: TGTGCCACCAACACCGCTAGCGGGGGGGCGGATACGCAGTATTTT; CDR3aa: CATNTASGGADTQYF
j_gene: TRBJ1-6; abundance: .; d_gene: TRBD1; v_gene: TRBV28; CDR3nt: TGTGCCAGCAGTTTACTGAGACAGGGGCATTCACCCCTCCACTTT; CDR3aa: CASSLLRQGHSPLHF
j_gene: TRBJ1-1; abundance: few; d_gene: TRBD1; v_gene: TRBV6-5; CDR3nt: TGTGCCAGCACCTTAGACCCAACAGGGGGTCGGTCTTTCTTT; CDR3aa: CASTLDPTGGRSFF
j_gene: TRBJ1-2; abundance: many; d_gene: .; v_gene: TRBV6-1; CDR3nt: TGTGCCAGCAGTGTTCCCGGGACTAACTATGGCTACACCTTC; CDR3aa: CASSVPGTNYGYTF
j_gene: TRBJ1-1; abundance: many; d_gene: .; v_gene: TRBV5-1; CDR3nt: TGCGCCAGCAGCTGGGGCTGGGGGACTGAAGCTTTCTTT; CDR3aa: CASSWGWGTEAFF
j_gene: TRBJ2-7; abundance: few; d_gene: .; v_gene: TRBV30; CDR3nt: TGTGCCTGGGAGGTGGATTCCTACGAGCAGTACTTC; CDR3aa: CAWEVDSYEQYF
j_gene: TRBJ2-3; abundance: few; d_gene: .; v_gene: TRBV24-1; CDR3nt: TGTGCCACCAGTGATTTGCCCGGGTATGGAGATACGCAGTATTTT; CDR3aa: CATSDLPGYGDTQYF
j_gene: TRBJ1-1; abundance: many; d_gene: .; v_gene: TRBV5-5; CDR3nt: TGTGCCAGCAGCTGGACGGTGGGGGACACTGAAGCTTTCTTT; CDR3aa: CASSWTVGDTEAFF
j_gene: TRBJ1-6; abundance: many; d_gene: TRBD1; v_gene: TRBV7-9; CDR3nt: TGTGCCAGCAGCTTGGGGCTGAGGACAGGAGATTCACCCCTCCACTTT; CDR3aa: CASSLGLRTGDSPLHF
j_gene: TRBJ1-6; abundance: many; d_gene: .; v_gene: TRBV24-1; CDR3nt: TGTGCCACCAGTGGCCCCGACGAGGCTTCACCCCTCCACTTT; CDR3aa: CATSGPDEASPLHF
j_gene: TRBJ2-3; abundance: few; d_gene: .; v_gene: TRBV5-6; CDR3nt: TGTGCCAGCAGCTTAGTAGGGCTATCCACAGATACGCAGTATTTT; CDR3aa: CASSLVGLSTDTQYF
j_gene: TRBJ2-3; abundance: few; d_gene: .; v_gene: TRBV5-4; CDR3nt: TGTGCCAGCAGCTTGGTCCGGAGCACAGATACGCAGTATTTT; CDR3aa: CASSLVRSTDTQYF
j_gene: TRBJ2-7; abundance: many; d_gene: .; v_gene: TRBV4-2; CDR3nt: TGTGCCAGCAGCCAAGATTTCGGGTTGGGTAGCGGTTACGAGCAGTACTTC; CDR3aa: CASSQDFGLGSGYEQYF
j_gene: TRBJ1-5; abundance: .; d_gene: TRBD1; v_gene: TRBV5-1; CDR3nt: TGCGCCAGCAGCTTCCCCCGGGACAGGGAAATCAGCAATCAGCCCCAGCATTTT; CDR3aa: CASSFPRDREISNQPQHF
j_gene: TRBJ1-2; abundance: many; d_gene: .; v_gene: TRBV5-1; CDR3nt: TGCGCCAGCAGCCTGGGGGACGGTAATGGCTACACCTTC; CDR3aa: CASSLGDGNGYTF
j_gene: TRBJ2-7; abundance: .; d_gene: TRBD1; v_gene: TRBV4-3; CDR3nt: TGCGCCAGCAGCCAAGACGGACAGGGGGTGGGGGAGCAGTACTTC; CDR3aa: CASSQDGQGVGEQYF
j_gene: TRBJ1-3; abundance: .; d_gene: .; v_gene: TRBV7-2; CDR3nt: TGTGCCAGCAGTTGGACCGGGACGGCGGGAAACACCATATATTTT; CDR3aa: CASSWTGTAGNTIYF
j_gene: TRBJ2-3; abundance: few; d_gene: .; v_gene: TRBV5-5; CDR3nt: TGTGCCAGCGACGTGATTGTTAGCACAGATACGCAGTATTTT; CDR3aa: CASDVIVSTDTQYF
j_gene: TRBJ1-2; abundance: many; d_gene: .; v_gene: TRBV18; CDR3nt: TGTGCCAGCTCAGGGGGAAGCGATGGTGGCTACACCTTC; CDR3aa: CASSGGSDGGYTF
j_gene: TRBJ2-7; abundance: many; d_gene: TRBD1; v_gene: TRBV7-9; CDR3nt: TGTGCCAGCAGCTCAATTTACCCCACAGGGGAATCTAGCTTC; CDR3aa: CASSSIYPTGESSF
j_gene: TRBJ1-4; abundance: .; d_gene: .; v_gene: TRBV3-2; CDR3nt: TGTGCCAGCAGCCCTATGACACCAACTAATGAAAAACTGTTTTTT; CDR3aa: CASSPMTPTNEKLFF
j_gene: TRBJ1-5; abundance: many; d_gene: .; v_gene: TRBV4-2; CDR3nt: TGTGCCAGCAGCCAAGACTCAGGTAACCAGCCCCAGCATTTT; CDR3aa: CASSQDSGNQPQHF
j_gene: TRBJ2-7; abundance: many; d_gene: .; v_gene: TRBV5-4; CDR3nt: TGTGCCAGCAGCTTGGGGAGGGGCGAGCAGTACTTC; CDR3aa: CASSLGRGEQYF
j_gene: TRBJ2-3; abundance: many; d_gene: .; v_gene: TRBV7-3; CDR3nt: TGTGCCAGCAGCTTATCCGCGGGCCGCACAGATACGCAGTATTTT; CDR3aa: CASSLSAGRTDTQYF
j_gene: TRBJ2-6; abundance: many; d_gene: .; v_gene: TRBV10-3; CDR3nt: TGTGCCATCAGGGGGATCTCTGGGGCCAACGTCCTGACTTTC; CDR3aa: CAIRGISGANVLTF
j_gene: TRBJ1-2; abundance: many; d_gene: .; v_gene: TRBV4-1; CDR3nt: TGCGCCAGCACCGGAACGGGGGGACACCGACCCTTAACTAACTATGGCTACACCTTC; CDR3aa: CASTGTGGHRPLTNYGYTF
j_gene: TRBJ2-7; abundance: many; d_gene: .; v_gene: TRBV7-9; CDR3nt: TGTGCCAGCAGCTTAGCCGGGGAGCCACGGGAGCAGTACTTC; CDR3aa: CASSLAGEPREQYF
j_gene: TRBJ1-1; abundance: many; d_gene: .; v_gene: TRBV7-9; CDR3nt: TGTGCCAGCACGGCAGAGCTGATAGCCCGTTACGAAGCTTTCTTT; CDR3aa: CASTAELIARYEAFF
j_gene: TRBJ1-6; abundance: few; d_gene: .; v_gene: TRBV10-3; CDR3nt: TGTGCCATCAGTGGGGGCATCCAAAATTCACCCCTCCACTTT; CDR3aa: CAISGGIQNSPLHF
j_gene: TRBJ1-6; abundance: few; d_gene: .; v_gene: TRBV30; CDR3nt: TGTGCCTGGACCCGGACGGTTTCACCCCTCCACTTT; CDR3aa: CAWTRTVSPLHF
j_gene: TRBJ2-1; abundance: many; d_gene: .; v_gene: TRBV12-3/TRBV12-4; CDR3nt: TGTGCCAGCAGTTTATTCTATGAGCAGTTCTTC; CDR3aa: CASSLFYEQFF
j_gene: TRBJ1-1; abundance: many; d_gene: .; v_gene: TRBV12-3/TRBV12-4; CDR3nt: TGTGCCAGCAGTTCAGGGGACACGAACACTGAAGCTTTCTTT; CDR3aa: CASSSGDTNTEAFF
j_gene: TRBJ2-3; abundance: many; d_gene: .; v_gene: TRBV4-2; CDR3nt: TGCGCCAGCAGCCAAGATTCTGGGTATGGCACAGATACGCAGTATTTT; CDR3aa: CASSQDSGYGTDTQYF